This T cell receptor (beta chain) appears in the sequencing data of a study of T cell repertoires in cytomegalovirus infection. Study background: Indicated by public TCR beta signatures were CMV infection and matching HLA type.

Trimming pared 4 bases from V and 1 base from J, leaving 5 bases between. In germline, CDR1 is SEHNR, CDR2 FQNEAQ (reference sequence). This CDR3 has 12 residues. TCRdb ran MiXCR on the reads and lists one entry per CDR3 protein. The sample comprises under 800,000 distinct CDR3 sequences, approximately 25% of which are singletons, and roughly 8% rests with the top ten. The study, taken as a whole, reports: HLA-C-restricted CMV-specific TCR beta clonotypes prevailed in the ex vivo response.

Note on this clonotype: Its antigen is unknown.

This chain links TRBV7-9 with TRBJ2-7; D remains unclear. The source material was CD8+ T cells from PBMCs. This receptor was taken from a human donor in good health (CMV status not recorded). Some clones in this sample may be carry-over from other donors' samples. CDR3 DNA: TGTGCCAGCAGCTCCGCATCCTACGAGCAGTACGTC. It translates to CASSSASYEQYV.